This passage covers 7 T cell receptor beta chains from one sample sequenced in a study of cytomegalovirus exposure and HLA in healthy donors. The study ran its PCR with 60 Vbeta and 13 Jbeta primers. Sequencing was performed with immunoSEQ multiplex PCR; in TCRdb, only in-frame clones are kept and a portion is missing. The table has under 150,000 clones, around three quarters seen once. Material: PBMCs. These receptors all stem from a woman between 55 and 75 years old in good health and CMV-seropositive.

The chain is built from TRBV14 and TRBJ1-1; D is unclear. The V end lost 0 bases, the J end lost 3 bases, and 14 bases lay between the germline ends. CDR3 length equals 16 residues. CDR1 SGHDN and CDR2 FVKESK come from the germline V gene. The CDR3 sequence is CASSQDIGSGYTEAFF. CDR3 nucleotides: TGTGCCAGCAGCCAAGATATCGGGAGTGGTTACACTGAAGCTTTCTTT. The variable domain in full, completed from reference TRBV14 and TRBJ1-1, reads EAGVTQFPSHSVIEKGQTVTLRCDPISGHDNLYWYRRVMGKEIKFLLHFVKESKQDESGMPNNRFLAERTGGTYSTLKVQPAELEDSGVYFCASSQDIGSGYTEAFFGQGTRLTVV.

The chain combines TRBV6-1 with TRBJ2-7, with 9 bases identical to TRBD1. Germline CDR1 MNHNS, CDR2 SASEGT. The V segment lost 7 bases and the J segment 7 bases; nucleotides outside the gene matches: 14. The CDR3 is 15 residues long. Here the CDR3 DNA reads TGTGCCAGCACCGAAGGGGGACAGGGAACGCGGGAGCAGTACTTC. Residues: CASTEGGQGTREQYF.

This clone was picked up one time. V and J are TRBV29-1 and TRBJ2-1; 9 bases map to TRBD2. Germline V lookup: CDR1 SQVTM, CDR2 ANQGSEA. The CDR3 runs to 17 residues. After removal of 7 bases from V and 4 bases from J, the junction contained 17 bases not matched to a gene. This CDR3 reads CSAIGGGGADIYNEQFF. CDR3 bases: TGCAGCGCTATAGGCGGCGGGGGGGCAGATATTTACAATGAGCAGTTCTTC.

CDR3 protein: CASSPQTGGGGYTF. The CDR3 nucleotides are TGTGCCAGCAGCCCACAGACAGGGGGCGGTGGCTACACCTTC. This chain uses TRBV7-6 with TRBJ1-2; TRBD1 agrees at 10 bases. The germline V gene encodes CDR1 SGHVS and CDR2 FNYEAQ. This CDR3 is built from 14 residues. The V and J ends lost 5 bases and 7 bases, in that order; junction bases with no gene match: 7.

The chain links TRBV5-1 to TRBJ1-2; D gene unclear. V was trimmed by 1 base and J by 7 bases, leaving 11 bases between them. The germline V gene encodes CDR1 SGHRS and CDR2 YFSETQ. The CDR3 contains 13 residues. CDR3 sequence: CASSLRGDGGYTF. CDR3 coding DNA: TGCGCCAGCAGCTTGCGGGGTGACGGTGGCTACACCTTC.

This clone was recorded a few times. The gene calls are TRBV6-6 and TRBJ1-5; tentative D call: TRBD1 (6 bases). This CDR3 spans 13 amino acids. From germline, CDR1 is MNHNY and CDR2 SVGAGI (reference sequence). Trimming removed 6 bases at V and 5 bases at J, with 11 bases between. Written as DNA, the CDR3 is TGTGCCAGCAGACAGGGAAGGTATCAGCCCCAGCATTTT. This codes for CASRQGRYQPQHF.

The rearrangement links TRBV7-6 to TRBJ2-7, with D perhaps TRBD2 (5 bases). V was clipped by 5 bases and J by 6 bases, with 11 bases between them. CDR3 size: 12 residues. Germline CDR1 SGHVS, CDR2 FNYEAQ. The CDR3 bases are TGTGCCAGCAGCCCGCCCCGGGGCGAGCAGTACTTC. As protein: CASSPPRGEQYF. The entire variable domain, with the rest obtained from reference TRBV7-6 and TRBJ2-7, is as follows: GAGVSQSPRYKVTKRGQDVALRCDPISGHVSLYWYRQALGQGPEFLTYFNYEAQQDKSGLPNDRFSAERPEGSISTLTIQRTEQRDSAMYRCASSPPRGEQYFGPGTRLTVT.